This TCR beta chain originates from a study of response to subunit inactivated influenza vaccine. Study observations and caveats: Few new T cells, the authors suggested, are recruited by each seasonal influenza vaccination.

In this sample, this clonotype turned up once. The antigen remains unidentified. TCRdb called the RT-PCR reads again in MiXCR, with one record for every CDR3 protein. The sample has 500,000 to 600,000 distinct CDR3 sequences; 12% are singletons. The clonotype was recovered from a man aged 50 to 59 who received an inactivated influenza vaccine. The sample consisted of PBMCs from blood, taken on the day of vaccination.

The CDR3 here is CASSSGGPLVAGGQKTQYF. The CDR3 coding sequence is TGTGCCAGCAGCTCAGGGGGGCCTCTCGTAGCGGGGGGCCAGAAGACCCAGTACTTC. V and J are TRBV5-4 and TRBJ2-5, with 10 bases that match TRBD2. The CDR3 runs to 19 residues. Germline V gives CDR1 SGHNT, CDR2 YYREEE (reference sequence). Trimming at V came to 3 bases and at J to 6 bases, leaving 20 bases not matched to a gene.